Below, 10 T cell receptor beta chains from the same sample are listed, as sequenced in a study of cytomegalovirus exposure and HLA in healthy donors. Amplification used 60 Vbeta primers and 13 Jbeta primers. Assay: immunoSEQ multiplex PCR; the TCRdb copy retains only in-frame clones and omits some. The sample shows 150,000 to 200,000 clones, roughly three quarters of them seen only once. Sequencing was performed on PBMCs. Receptor source: a woman between 35 and 50 years old in good health and CMV-seronegative.

To note about this clone: A junction boundary mismatches the germline segment, possibly from a read error. The rearrangement uses TRBV7-8 and TRBJ2-6; TRBD1 matches at 10 bases. The germline gives CDR1 SGHVS, CDR2 FQNEAQ. The CDR3 totals 15 residues. The CDR3 loop reads CASSLAGQGNNGLTF. Written as DNA, the CDR3 is TGTGCCAGCAGCTTAGCGGGACAGGGGAACAACGGCCTGACTTTC.

The J gene is TRBJ2-6, the V gene TRBV6-1; 7 positions agree with TRBD1. J was trimmed by 3 bases and V by 6 bases; bases with no gene match: 5. The CDR3 totals 15 residues. CDR1 is MNHNS, CDR2 SASEGT, per germline. The CDR3 region is CASSPGTVGANVLTF. The DNA for the CDR3 is TGTGCCAGCAGCCCCGGGACAGTTGGGGCCAACGTCCTGACTTTC.

The chain employs TRBV2 and TRBJ2-1, with TRBD1 matching over 7 bases. V lost 6 bases to trimming and J lost 0 bases; unmatched junction nucleotides: 5. CDR1 SNHLY and CDR2 FYNNEI come from the germline V gene. The CDR3 totals 15 residues. CDR3 DNA sequence: TGTGCCAGCAGAGGGGACAGCAGCTCCTACAATGAGCAGTTCTTC. It codes for CASRGDSSSYNEQFF.

The rearrangement uses TRBV10-3 and TRBJ1-1, with 7 bases that match TRBD1. The germline CDR1 and CDR2 sequences are ENHRY and SYGVKD. CDR3 size: 13 residues. V lost 6 bases to trimming and J lost 4 bases; unmatched junction nucleotides: 5. The CDR3 loop reads CAIRRQGSTEAFF. The DNA of the CDR3 is TGTGCCATCAGGCGACAGGGCAGCACTGAAGCTTTCTTT.

About this clone: A junction boundary mismatches the germline segment, possibly from a read error. The rearrangement joins TRBV7-9 to TRBJ2-2, with 12 bases lining up with TRBD1. Germline CDR1 is SEHNR and CDR2 is FQNEAQ (reference sequence). The CDR3 is 16 amino acids. The CDR3 loop reads CSSRKGTGGITGELFF. In DNA, the CDR3 is TGTTCCAGCAGGAAGGGGACAGGGGGCATCACCGGGGAGCTGTTTTTT. The full variable domain, with the rest looked up from reference TRBV7-9 and TRBJ2-2, is DTGVSQNPRHKITKRGQNVTFRCDPISEHNRLYWYRQTLGQGPEFLTYFQNEAQLEKSRLLSDRFSAERPKGSFSTLEIQRTEQGDSAMYLCSSRKGTGGITGELFFGEGSRLTVL.

The V gene is TRBV30, the J gene TRBJ1-4; unclear D gene. Trimming cost V 4 bases and J 3 bases, with 15 bases left between them. Per germline, CDR1 GTSNPN and CDR2 SVGIG (reference sequence). This CDR3 comprises 15 residues. The CDR3 DNA is TGTGCCTGGACCCCGGAGGGCGGCCCTAATGAAAAACTGTTTTTT. Translated: CAWTPEGGPNEKLFF.

V usage is TRBV18 and J usage is TRBJ1-2; D is ambiguous. Per germline, CDR1 KGHSH and CDR2 LQKENI. The CDR3 spans 14 residues. Trimming shortened V by 2 bases and J by 2 bases, and 9 bases separated the two germline ends. The CDR3 spells CASSPSGLNYGYTF. CDR3 coding DNA: TGTGCCAGCTCACCATCCGGACTCAACTATGGCTACACCTTC.

The chain links TRBV7-9 to TRBJ1-4; D call uncertain. This CDR3 has 12 amino acids. Germline assignment: CDR1 SEHNR and CDR2 FQNEAQ (reference sequence). Trimming took off 4 bases at V and 7 bases at J, with 7 bases between the two ends. The DNA of the CDR3 is TGTGCCAGCAGCTCCGAACTTGAAAAACTGTTTTTT. Translating gives CASSSELEKLFF. Based on the CDR3 plus reference TRBV7-9 and TRBJ1-4, the full variable domain is DTGVSQNPRHKITKRGQNVTFRCDPISEHNRLYWYRQTLGQGPEFLTYFQNEAQLEKSRLLSDRFSAERPKGSFSTLEIQRTEQGDSAMYLCASSSELEKLFFGSGTQLSVL.

About this clone itself: Sequence at one end of the junction differs from germline and may be a read error. In DNA, the CDR3 is TGTGCCTGCCCCGAAGTGGGCCTTAAATTT. It specifies CACPEVGLKF. This chain links TRBV30 with TRBJ1-1; D uncertain. The length of the CDR3 is 10 residues. CDR1 and CDR2 from the germline V gene are GTSNPN and SVGIG (reference sequence).

This chain links TRBV6-5 with TRBJ2-6, with 8 positions matching TRBD1. Germline CDR1 MNHEY, CDR2 SVGAGI. The CDR3 loop spans 14 amino acids. Trimming took 2 bases from V and 7 from J; bases not matched to a gene: 1. Here the CDR3 reads CASSYGQGANVLTF. As DNA, the CDR3 is TGTGCCAGCAGTTACGGACAGGGTGCCAACGTCCTGACTTTC.